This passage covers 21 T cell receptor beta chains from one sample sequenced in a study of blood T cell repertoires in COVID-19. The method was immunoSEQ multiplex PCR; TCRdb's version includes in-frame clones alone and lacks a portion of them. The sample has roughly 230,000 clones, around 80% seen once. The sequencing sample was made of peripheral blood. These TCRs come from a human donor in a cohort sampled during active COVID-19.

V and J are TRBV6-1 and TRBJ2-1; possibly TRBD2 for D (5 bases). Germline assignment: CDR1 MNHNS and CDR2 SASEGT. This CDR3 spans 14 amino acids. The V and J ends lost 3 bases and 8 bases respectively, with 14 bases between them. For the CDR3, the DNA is TGTGCCAGCAGTGATCGAGGGTGGGGAGATGAGCAGTTCTTC. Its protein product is CASSDRGWGDEQFF.

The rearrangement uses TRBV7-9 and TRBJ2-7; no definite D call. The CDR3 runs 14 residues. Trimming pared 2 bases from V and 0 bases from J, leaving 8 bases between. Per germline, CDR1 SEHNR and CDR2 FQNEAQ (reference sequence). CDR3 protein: CASSLSSSSYEQYF. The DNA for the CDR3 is TGTGCCAGCAGCTTATCCTCGAGCTCCTACGAGCAGTACTTC.

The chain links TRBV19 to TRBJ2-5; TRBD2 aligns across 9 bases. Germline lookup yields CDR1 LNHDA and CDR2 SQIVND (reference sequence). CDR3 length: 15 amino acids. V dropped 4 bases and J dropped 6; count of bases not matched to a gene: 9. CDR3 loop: CASSSGGAVKKTQYF. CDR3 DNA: TGTGCCAGTAGTAGCGGGGGGGCAGTAAAAAAGACCCAGTACTTC.

The CDR3 loop reads CASSFNTHGRSPLHF. The DNA of the CDR3 is TGTGCCAGCAGCTTCAATACCCATGGGAGATCACCCCTCCACTTT. This sequence joins TRBV5-4 and TRBJ1-6; D gene uncertain. This CDR3 region has 15 residues. Germline CDR1 reads SGHNT; CDR2 reads YYREEE (reference sequence). Trimming took 2 bases from V and 10 from J, leaving 16 bases between them.

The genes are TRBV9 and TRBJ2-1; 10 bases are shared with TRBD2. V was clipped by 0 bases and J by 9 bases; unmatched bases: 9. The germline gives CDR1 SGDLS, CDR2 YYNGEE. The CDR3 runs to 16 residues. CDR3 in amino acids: CASSVAPSGGAVEQFF. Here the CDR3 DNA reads TGTGCCAGCAGCGTAGCCCCCAGCGGGGGGGCGGTTGAGCAGTTCTTC.

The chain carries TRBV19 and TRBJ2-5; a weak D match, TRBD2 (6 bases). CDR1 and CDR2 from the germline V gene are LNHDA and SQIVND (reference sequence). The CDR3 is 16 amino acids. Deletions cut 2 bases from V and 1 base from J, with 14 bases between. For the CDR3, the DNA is TGTGCCAGTAGTATACCGGGACCAGCGGGCCAAGAGACCCAGTACTTC. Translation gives CASSIPGPAGQETQYF.

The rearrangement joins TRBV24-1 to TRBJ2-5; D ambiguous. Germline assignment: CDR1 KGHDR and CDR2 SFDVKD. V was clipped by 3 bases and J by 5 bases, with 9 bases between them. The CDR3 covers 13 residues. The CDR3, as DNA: TGTGCCACCAGTGATCCCGGCAGGGAGACCCAGTACTTC. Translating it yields CATSDPGRETQYF.

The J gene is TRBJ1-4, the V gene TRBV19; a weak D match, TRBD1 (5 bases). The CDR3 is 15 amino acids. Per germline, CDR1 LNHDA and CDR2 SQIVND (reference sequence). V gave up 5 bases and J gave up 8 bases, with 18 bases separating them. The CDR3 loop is CASSDKTGTLEKLFF. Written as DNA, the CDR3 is TGTGCCAGTAGTGACAAGACCGGGACTCTGGAAAAACTGTTTTTT.

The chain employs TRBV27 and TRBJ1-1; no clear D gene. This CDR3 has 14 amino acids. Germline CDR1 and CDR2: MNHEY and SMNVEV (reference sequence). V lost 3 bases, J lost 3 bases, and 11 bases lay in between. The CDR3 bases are TGTGCCAGCAGTTTCCGGGAAGGATACACTGAAGCTTTCTTT. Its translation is CASSFREGYTEAFF.

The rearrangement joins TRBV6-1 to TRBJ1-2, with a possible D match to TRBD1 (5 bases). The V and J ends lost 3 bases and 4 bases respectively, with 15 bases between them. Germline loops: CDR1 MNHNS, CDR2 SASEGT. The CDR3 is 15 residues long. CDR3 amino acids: CASSDRATRGYGYTF. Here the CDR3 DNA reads TGTGCCAGCAGTGACAGGGCCACCAGAGGCTATGGCTACACCTTC.

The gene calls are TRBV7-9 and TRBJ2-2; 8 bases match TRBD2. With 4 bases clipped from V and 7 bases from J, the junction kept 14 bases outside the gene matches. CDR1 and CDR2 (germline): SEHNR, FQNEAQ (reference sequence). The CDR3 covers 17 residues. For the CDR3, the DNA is TGTGCCAGCAGCTCACTTGGAGCGGGAGATGGGGACGGGGAGCTGTTTTTT. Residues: CASSSLGAGDGDGELFF.

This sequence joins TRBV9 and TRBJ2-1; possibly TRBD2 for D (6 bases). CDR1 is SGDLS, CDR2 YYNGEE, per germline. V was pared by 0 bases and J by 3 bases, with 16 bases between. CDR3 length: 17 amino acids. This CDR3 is CASSVAKQAGIYNEQFF. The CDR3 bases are TGTGCCAGCAGCGTAGCTAAACAGGCGGGGATCTACAATGAGCAGTTCTTC. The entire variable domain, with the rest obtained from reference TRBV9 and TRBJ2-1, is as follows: DSGVTQTPKHLITATGQRVTLRCSPRSGDLSVYWYQQSLDQGLQFLIQYYNGEERAKGNILERFSAQQFPDLHSELNLSSLELGDSALYFCASSVAKQAGIYNEQFFGPGTRLTVL.

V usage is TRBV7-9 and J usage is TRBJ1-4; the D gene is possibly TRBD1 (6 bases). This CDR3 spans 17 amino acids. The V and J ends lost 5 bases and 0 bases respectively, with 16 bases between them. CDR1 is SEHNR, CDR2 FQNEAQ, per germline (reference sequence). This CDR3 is CASSLIRGTTTNEKLFF. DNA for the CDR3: TGTGCCAGCAGCCTAATCAGGGGAACTACAACTAATGAAAAACTGTTTTTT.

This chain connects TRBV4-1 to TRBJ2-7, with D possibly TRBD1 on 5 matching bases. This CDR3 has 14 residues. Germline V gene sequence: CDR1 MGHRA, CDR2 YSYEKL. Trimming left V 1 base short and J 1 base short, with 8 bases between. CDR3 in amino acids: CASSQVKGSYEQYF. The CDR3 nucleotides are TGCGCCAGCAGCCAAGTAAAGGGGTCCTACGAGCAGTACTTC.

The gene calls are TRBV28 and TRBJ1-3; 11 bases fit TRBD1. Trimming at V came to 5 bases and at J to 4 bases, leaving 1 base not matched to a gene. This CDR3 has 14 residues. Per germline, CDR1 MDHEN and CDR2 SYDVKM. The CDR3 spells CASSRTGGGNTIYF. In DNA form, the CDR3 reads TGTGCCAGCAGTCGGACAGGGGGCGGAAACACCATATATTTT.

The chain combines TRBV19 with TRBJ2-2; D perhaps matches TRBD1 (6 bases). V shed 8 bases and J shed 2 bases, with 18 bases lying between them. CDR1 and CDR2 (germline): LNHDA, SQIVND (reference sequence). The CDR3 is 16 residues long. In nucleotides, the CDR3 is TGTGCCAGTTGGGGCCTCCAGGGGAAAAACACCGGGGAGCTGTTTTTT. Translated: CASWGLQGKNTGELFF. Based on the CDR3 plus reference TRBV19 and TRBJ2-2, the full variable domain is DGGITQSPKYLFRKEGQNVTLSCEQNLNHDAMYWYRQDPGQGLRLIYYSQIVNDFQKGDIAEGYSVSREKKESFPLTVTSAQKNPTAFYLCASWGLQGKNTGELFFGEGSRLTVL.

CDR3 nucleotide sequence: TGTGCCACCAGCCGGGACAGAGACTATGGCTACACCTTC. Translated: CATSRDRDYGYTF. V gene TRBV15 combines with J gene TRBJ1-2, with TRBD1 matching 7 bases. The V segment lost 5 bases and the J segment 3 bases; nucleotides outside the gene matches: 3. Germline lookup yields CDR1 LNHNV and CDR2 YYDKDF (reference sequence). This CDR3 region has 13 residues.

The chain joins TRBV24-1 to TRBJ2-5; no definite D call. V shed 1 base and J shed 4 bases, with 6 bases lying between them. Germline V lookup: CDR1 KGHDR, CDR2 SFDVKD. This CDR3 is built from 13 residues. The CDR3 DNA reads TGTGCCACCAGTGATTTAAAGCCAGAGACCCAGTACTTC. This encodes CATSDLKPETQYF.

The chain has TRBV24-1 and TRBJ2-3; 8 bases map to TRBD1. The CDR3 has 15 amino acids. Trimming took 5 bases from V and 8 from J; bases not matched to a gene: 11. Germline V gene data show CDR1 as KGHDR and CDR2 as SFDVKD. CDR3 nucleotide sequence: TGTGCCACCAGTGGCCAGACAGGGGACTTGGGTACGCAGTATTTT. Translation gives CATSGQTGDLGTQYF.

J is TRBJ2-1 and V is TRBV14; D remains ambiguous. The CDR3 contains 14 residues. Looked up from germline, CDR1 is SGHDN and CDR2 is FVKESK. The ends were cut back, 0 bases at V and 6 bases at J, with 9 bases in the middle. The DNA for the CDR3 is TGTGCCAGCAGCCAAGAATTATACTTCAATGAGCAGTTCTTC. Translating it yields CASSQELYFNEQFF.

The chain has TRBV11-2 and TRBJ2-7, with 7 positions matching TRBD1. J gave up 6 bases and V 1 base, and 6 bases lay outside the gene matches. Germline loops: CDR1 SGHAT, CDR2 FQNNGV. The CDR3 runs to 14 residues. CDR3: CASSLGDRVPEQYF. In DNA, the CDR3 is TGTGCCAGCAGCTTAGGAGACAGGGTCCCCGAGCAGTACTTC.